Below, 19 T cell receptor beta chains from the same sample are listed, as sequenced in a study of blood T cell repertoires in COVID-19. Profiled with immunoSEQ multiplex PCR; TCRdb holds only in-frame clones, not every one. This sample has about 200,000 clones; around 82% occur once, and the top ten carry more than 4%. The sequenced material came from PBMCs or T cells enriched from blood (not recorded which). These receptor sequences come from a woman aged 55-69 years with acute COVID-19.

The genes are TRBV7-2 and TRBJ2-4, with D possibly matching TRBD2 (5 bases). V was cut by 3 bases and J by 0 bases, with 12 bases left in between. This CDR3 spans 16 amino acids. CDR1 is SGHTA, CDR2 FQGNSA, per germline. The CDR3 is CASSFGIQLAKNIQYF. In nucleotides, the CDR3 is TGTGCCAGCAGCTTCGGGATCCAACTAGCCAAAAACATTCAGTACTTC.

This chain joins TRBV9 and TRBJ2-3; no clear D. The V and J ends lost 0 bases and 1 base respectively, with 6 bases between them. In germline, CDR1 is SGDLS, CDR2 YYNGEE. The CDR3 loop spans 14 amino acids. The CDR3 nucleotides are TGTGCCAGCAGCGTAGGTTCTGGCACAGATACGCAGTATTTT. Translating it yields CASSVGSGTDTQYF.

The gene calls are TRBV7-2 and TRBJ1-2; possibly TRBD1 for D (6 bases). Germline CDR1 and CDR2: SGHTA and FQGNSA. CDR3 length: 14 residues. Trimming pared 10 bases from V and 7 bases from J, leaving 22 bases between. The CDR3 DNA reads as TGTGCCACCCCGATGGCCTCGAGGGGGTTTGGCTACACCTTC. As protein: CATPMASRGFGYTF.

V is TRBV4-3 and J is TRBJ2-4; 8 bases agree with TRBD1. CDR1 and CDR2 (germline): LGHNA, YSLEER. CDR3 length: 14 amino acids. Losses at the gene ends were 3 bases for V and 11 bases for J; bases not matched to a gene: 9. This chain's CDR3 is CASSHLYGQGVQYF. CDR3 bases: TGCGCCAGCAGCCACCTCTACGGACAGGGTGTTCAGTACTTC.

V is TRBV30 and J is TRBJ1-5; weak D call: TRBD1 (5 bases). CDR3 length equals 14 residues. V was pared by 0 bases and J by 5 bases, with 11 bases between. Germline V CDR1 and CDR2: GTSNPN, SVGIG (reference sequence). The CDR3 is CAWSVWAGDQPQHF. DNA for the CDR3: TGTGCCTGGAGTGTATGGGCGGGGGATCAGCCCCAGCATTTT.

The chain joins TRBV24-1 to TRBJ1-1; 11 nucleotides match TRBD1. V dropped 4 bases and J dropped 4; count of bases not matched to a gene: 4. The CDR3 consists of 15 residues. The germline V gene has CDR1 KGHDR and CDR2 SFDVKD. CDR3 DNA: TGTGCCACCAGTGACACCGGGACAGGGGGCACTGAAGCTTTCTTT. Residues: CATSDTGTGGTEAFF.

This chain connects TRBV4-2 to TRBJ1-4; D is perhaps TRBD1 (5 bases). Trimming shortened V by 8 bases and J by 0 bases, and 19 bases separated the two germline ends. The germline gives CDR1 LGHNA, CDR2 YNFKEQ. There are 17 residues in the CDR3. The CDR3 region is CASDQGGTSATNEKLFF. In DNA, the CDR3 is TGTGCCAGCGACCAAGGAGGGACTTCGGCAACTAATGAAAAACTGTTTTTT.

V gene TRBV7-2 combines with J gene TRBJ2-3, with 9 bases matching TRBD2. The CDR3 loop spans 15 amino acids. V lost 5 bases to trimming and J lost 4 bases; unmatched junction nucleotides: 7. Per the germline V gene, CDR1 is SGHTA and CDR2 is FQGNSA. CDR3 nucleotides: TGTGCCAGCAGCCCGAGCGGCGGGGGGGCAGATACGCAGTATTTT. It encodes CASSPSGGGADTQYF.

The chain joins TRBV7-9 to TRBJ1-5; 7 bases align to TRBD1. Trimming cost V 5 bases and J 6 bases; bases outside gene matches: 7. Germline V lookup: CDR1 SEHNR, CDR2 FQNEAQ (reference sequence). The CDR3 extends over 14 amino acids. The CDR3 here is CASSQNRGPQPQHF. In DNA form, the CDR3 reads TGTGCCAGCAGCCAAAACAGGGGCCCTCAGCCCCAGCATTTT. The full variable domain, with the rest looked up from reference TRBV7-9 and TRBJ1-5, is DTGVSQNPRHKITKRGQNVTFRCDPISEHNRLYWYRQTLGQGPEFLTYFQNEAQLEKSRLLSDRFSAERPKGSFSTLEIQRTEQGDSAMYLCASSQNRGPQPQHFGDGTRLSIL.

The V call is TRBV6-5, the J call TRBJ2-2; D is unresolved. CDR1 MNHEY and CDR2 SVGAGI come from the germline V gene. Trimming pared 2 bases from V and 4 bases from J, leaving 11 bases between. CDR3 length: 15 residues. The DNA of the CDR3 is TGTGCCAGCAGTTACCGGATTTCGGGCACCGGGGAGCTGTTTTTT. Translating it yields CASSYRISGTGELFF.

The J gene is TRBJ1-5, the V gene TRBV23-1; a possible D gene is TRBD1 (5 bases). TRBV23-1 is flagged as an ORF with uncertain function. V lost 3 bases to trimming and J lost 0 bases, with 15 bases between them. The CDR3 has 17 residues. CDR3 residues: CASSHPDVGVSNQPQHF. The CDR3 DNA is TGCGCCAGCAGTCACCCCGACGTAGGGGTTAGCAATCAGCCCCAGCATTTT.

The gene calls are TRBV5-8 and TRBJ1-1; D gene ambiguous. Per germline, CDR1 SGHTS and CDR2 YDEGEE. The V end lost 1 base, the J end lost 3 bases, and 4 bases lay between the germline ends. CDR3 size: 12 residues. CDR3 coding DNA: TGTGCCAGCAGCTTGACAGACACTGAAGCTTTCTTT. Protein: CASSLTDTEAFF.

This chain links TRBV7-9 with TRBJ2-3, with 9 bases aligning to TRBD2. Germline CDR1 SEHNR, CDR2 FQNEAQ (reference sequence). The CDR3 covers 14 residues. The V segment lost 8 bases and the J segment 5 bases; nucleotides outside the gene matches: 8. CDR3 in amino acids: CASSPSGMEDTQYF. For the CDR3, the DNA is TGTGCCAGCTCTCCTAGCGGGATGGAAGATACGCAGTATTTT.

The gene calls are TRBV29-1 and TRBJ1-4, with a tentative D call TRBD1 (5 bases). The CDR3 is 12 amino acids. In germline, CDR1 is SQVTM, CDR2 ANQGSEA. The V and J ends lost 7 bases and 5 bases respectively, with 11 bases between them. CDR3 sequence reads: CSASGRNEKLFF. Written as DNA, the CDR3 is TGCAGCGCCTCAGGGAGGAATGAAAAACTGTTTTTT. Filled out from reference TRBV29-1 and TRBJ1-4, the complete variable domain reads SAVISQKPSRDICQRGTSLTIQCQVDSQVTMMFWYRQQPGQSLTLIATANQGSEATYESGFVIDKFPISRPNLTFSTLTVSNMSPEDSSIYLCSASGRNEKLFFGSGTQLSVL.

This clone is a singleton in its sample. V is TRBV29-1 and J is TRBJ1-6, with D maybe TRBD1 (6 bases). Germline values: CDR1 SQVTM, CDR2 ANQGSEA. Trimming took off 2 bases at V and 12 bases at J, with 14 bases between the two ends. CDR3 length: 13 residues. This chain's CDR3 is CSVEISGEGPLHF. The DNA for the CDR3 is TGCAGCGTTGAAATCTCAGGGGAGGGACCCCTCCACTTT. Supplemented by reference TRBV29-1 and TRBJ1-6, the full variable domain reads SAVISQKPSRDICQRGTSLTIQCQVDSQVTMMFWYRQQPGQSLTLIATANQGSEATYESGFVIDKFPISRPNLTFSTLTVSNMSPEDSSIYLCSVEISGEGPLHFGNGTRLTVT.

This chain links TRBV9 with TRBJ2-2, with D hard to call. The germline V gene encodes CDR1 SGDLS and CDR2 YYNGEE. V was cut by 4 bases and J by 6 bases, with 7 bases left in between. The CDR3 extends over 12 amino acids. The CDR3 sequence: CASSPPAGELFF. In DNA form, the CDR3 reads TGTGCCAGCAGCCCCCCGGCCGGGGAGCTGTTTTTT.

This clone was seen many times. The V gene is TRBV27, the J gene TRBJ2-2, with TRBD2 as a possible D gene (6 bases). Germline V gene sequence: CDR1 MNHEY, CDR2 SMNVEV (reference sequence). The CDR3 loop spans 14 amino acids. Deletions cut 5 bases from V and 6 bases from J, with 13 bases between. CDR3 bases: TGTGCCAGCAGTCCCGGGAGCGTAGCCGGGGAGCTGTTTTTT. Translated: CASSPGSVAGELFF.

The chain employs TRBV10-3 and TRBJ2-7, with TRBD2 matching 9 bases. Germline trimming cut 4 bases from V and 6 bases from J; bases unmatched to any gene: 7. The CDR3 sequence is 14 residues long. The V gene's germline CDR1 is ENHRY and CDR2 SYGVKD. The CDR3 sequence is CAISGSSGGLEQYV. The CDR3 nucleotides read TGTGCCATCAGTGGGTCCAGCGGGGGGCTCGAGCAGTACGTC.

This sequence joins TRBV18 and TRBJ1-4; no reliable D call. The CDR3 length is 16 residues. The germline CDR1 and CDR2 sequences are KGHSH and LQKENI. With 2 bases removed from V and 7 bases from J, the gap between germline ends came to 17 bases. The CDR3 bases are TGTGCCAGCTCACCATTATTTTCAGGATTAGGTGAAAAACTGTTTTTT. This encodes CASSPLFSGLGEKLFF.